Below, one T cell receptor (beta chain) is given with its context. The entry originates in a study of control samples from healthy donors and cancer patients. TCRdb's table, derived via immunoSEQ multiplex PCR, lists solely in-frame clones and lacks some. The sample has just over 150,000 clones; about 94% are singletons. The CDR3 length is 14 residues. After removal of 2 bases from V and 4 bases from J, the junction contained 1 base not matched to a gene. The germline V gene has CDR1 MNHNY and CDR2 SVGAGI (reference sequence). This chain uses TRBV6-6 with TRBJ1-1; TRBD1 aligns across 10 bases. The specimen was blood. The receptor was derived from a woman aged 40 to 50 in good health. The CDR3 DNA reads TGTGCCAGCAGTTACCGGACAGGGGGCACTGAAGCTTTCTTT. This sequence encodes CASSYRTGGTEAFF.